Shown below are 28 T cell receptor beta chains from a single sample sequenced in a study of cytomegalovirus exposure and HLA in healthy donors. A multiplex PCR was run with 60 Vbeta primers and 13 Jbeta primers. Profiled with immunoSEQ multiplex PCR; TCRdb holds only in-frame clones, not every one. The table has about 160,000 clones, 60% to 80% seen once; the top ten hold about 1.3%. The sample comprised PBMCs. These receptor sequences come from a man in his fifties or sixties in good health and CMV-seronegative.

This chain joins TRBV10-2 and TRBJ2-1, with D perhaps TRBD2 (7 bases). This CDR3 is built from 14 residues. Per the germline V gene, CDR1 is WSHSY and CDR2 is SAAADI. Trimming stripped 4 bases from V and 6 bases from J, with 13 bases between. For the CDR3, the DNA is TGCGCCAGCAGTGTGGCGGGGGCTCCCAATGAGCAGTTCTTC. Protein product: CASSVAGAPNEQFF.

This clone was recorded a few times. The chain joins TRBV14 to TRBJ2-2; 8 bases line up with TRBD2. Germline CDR1 and CDR2: SGHDN and FVKESK. With 7 bases clipped from V and 6 bases from J, the junction kept 4 bases outside the gene matches. This CDR3 contains 13 residues. Here the CDR3 DNA reads TGTGCCAGCACCCCGGGGGGGGCCGGGGAGCTGTTTTTT. It encodes CASTPGGAGELFF.

V and J are TRBV19 and TRBJ2-2, with D tentatively TRBD1 (5 bases). Trimming took 7 bases from V and 2 from J, leaving 11 bases between them. Germline CDR1 and CDR2: LNHDA and SQIVND (reference sequence). There are 14 residues in the CDR3. CDR3 loop: CASNFDRNTGELFF. CDR3 coding DNA: TGTGCCAGTAACTTCGACAGAAACACCGGGGAGCTGTTTTTT.

This clone came up a few times. This sequence joins TRBV4-3 and TRBJ1-2; D is ambiguous. The CDR3 sequence is 14 residues long. Germline CDR1 reads LGHNA; CDR2 reads YSLEER. V was clipped by 0 bases and J by 4 bases, with 9 bases between them. The CDR3 DNA follows: TGCGCCAGCAGCCAAGATCGGCAGGCCTATGGCTACACCTTC. This codes for CASSQDRQAYGYTF.

The J gene is TRBJ2-1, the V gene TRBV2; TRBD2 matches at 8 bases. Germline CDR1 is SNHLY and CDR2 is FYNNEI. CDR3 length: 17 amino acids. With V trimmed by 8 bases and J by 4 bases, 16 bases remained unmatched. The DNA of the CDR3 is TGTGCCAGCTCCGCCGTTGGGGGCGGGGGGCGGTACAATGAGCAGTTCTTC. Its protein product is CASSAVGGGGRYNEQFF.

The rearrangement uses TRBV7-9 and TRBJ1-4, with 9 bases that match TRBD1. The CDR3 is 15 amino acids. Trimming cost V 4 bases and J 5 bases; bases outside gene matches: 5. Germline-derived CDR1 and CDR2 are SEHNR and FQNEAQ (reference sequence). CDR3 amino acids: CASSSTGTGNEKLFF. The CDR3 region has the DNA TGTGCCAGCAGCTCGACCGGGACAGGGAATGAAAAACTGTTTTTT. Supplemented by reference TRBV7-9 and TRBJ1-4, the full variable domain reads DTGVSQNPRHKITKRGQNVTFRCDPISEHNRLYWYRQTLGQGPEFLTYFQNEAQLEKSRLLSDRFSAERPKGSFSTLEIQRTEQGDSAMYLCASSSTGTGNEKLFFGSGTQLSVL.

The rearrangement uses TRBV19 and TRBJ2-3; D might be TRBD1 (6 bases). This CDR3 comprises 14 residues. Germline CDR1 LNHDA, CDR2 SQIVND (reference sequence). V lost 8 bases and J 0 bases, leaving 12 bases between the germline ends. The CDR3 sequence is CASGSTGSTDTQYF. The CDR3 DNA is TGTGCCAGTGGTAGCACAGGGAGCACAGATACGCAGTATTTT.

The gene calls are TRBV7-6 and TRBJ2-2; D is possibly TRBD1 (6 bases). The V and J ends lost 5 bases and 4 bases respectively, with 11 bases between them. CDR3 length: 14 amino acids. The germline V gene has CDR1 SGHVS and CDR2 FNYEAQ. CDR3 sequence (DNA): TGTGCCAGCAGCACCACAGGGTCCACCGGGGAGCTGTTTTTT. Its protein product is CASSTTGSTGELFF.

The CDR3 nucleotides read TGTGCCACGGGGAAGCGGGCTAGCACAGATACGCAGTATTTT. Translated: CATGKRASTDTQYF. This chain joins TRBV28 and TRBJ2-3; a weak D match, TRBD2 (6 bases). V was trimmed by 10 bases and J by 0 bases, leaving 14 bases between them. Per germline, CDR1 MDHEN and CDR2 SYDVKM. This CDR3 contains 14 residues.

This rearrangement joins TRBV7-2 to TRBJ2-3, with TRBD2 matching over 11 bases. The ends lost 5 bases at V and 4 bases at J; junction bases unmatched: 8. CDR1 and CDR2 from the germline V gene are SGHTA and FQGNSA. This CDR3 contains 16 residues. CDR3 sequence reads: CASSARLAGIADTQYF. The CDR3 bases are TGTGCCAGCAGCGCACGACTAGCGGGAATTGCAGATACGCAGTATTTT.

This clone is a singleton in its sample. This chain connects TRBV6-1 to TRBJ2-7; 10 positions agree with TRBD1. This CDR3 comprises 13 residues. The germline V gene encodes CDR1 MNHNS and CDR2 SASEGT. J lost 7 bases, V lost 5 bases, and 5 bases had no gene match. The CDR3 protein is CASSNTDRGEQYF. The DNA of the CDR3 is TGTGCCAGCAGTAATACGGACAGGGGGGAGCAGTACTTC.

The chain employs TRBV27 and TRBJ1-6; D call uncertain. Looked up from germline, CDR1 is MNHEY and CDR2 is SMNVEV (reference sequence). V gave up 5 bases and J gave up 8 bases, with 10 bases separating them. The CDR3 spans 13 residues. CDR3 amino acids: CASSVTPYSPLHF. The CDR3 DNA reads TGTGCCAGCAGTGTCACACCATATTCACCCCTCCACTTT.

This rearrangement joins TRBV4-3 to TRBJ2-6; TRBD1 aligns across 11 bases. This CDR3 comprises 18 residues. V gave up 3 bases and J gave up 4 bases; unmatched junction bases: 8. Germline V gene sequence: CDR1 LGHNA, CDR2 YSLEER. Here the CDR3 reads CASSHLGTGGAGANVLTF. The CDR3, as DNA: TGCGCCAGCAGCCACTTGGGGACAGGGGGTGCCGGGGCCAACGTCCTGACTTTC.

The chain has TRBV27 and TRBJ2-1; unclear D gene. V gave up 6 bases and J gave up 5 bases, with 11 bases separating them. The CDR3 is 13 amino acids. CDR1 MNHEY and CDR2 SMNVEV come from the germline V gene (reference sequence). The DNA for the CDR3 is TGTGCCAGCAGGGTGAGCTTGAACAATGAGCAGTTCTTC. Translation: CASRVSLNNEQFF.

Here the CDR3 DNA reads TGTGCCAGCAGCTTAGAGCAGGGGGCGCAGGGGACCCAGTACTTC. Protein sequence: CASSLEQGAQGTQYF. The chain joins TRBV7-7 to TRBJ2-5; TRBD1 aligns across 8 bases. The CDR3 is 15 amino acids. V was clipped by 1 base and J by 7 bases; unmatched bases: 8. Germline loops: CDR1 SSHAT, CDR2 FNYEAQ (reference sequence).

This chain connects TRBV27 to TRBJ2-1, with TRBD1 identical over 10 bases. Trimming cost V 6 bases and J 0 bases; bases outside gene matches: 14. Germline V gives CDR1 MNHEY, CDR2 SMNVEV (reference sequence). The CDR3 runs 19 residues. As DNA, the CDR3 is TGTGCCAGCAGACCGACAGGGGGCGCGACATTTGGCTCCTACAATGAGCAGTTCTTC. This gives the protein CASRPTGGATFGSYNEQFF.

The V gene is TRBV5-6, the J gene TRBJ2-1; unclear D gene. Trimming stripped 0 bases from V and 7 bases from J, with 14 bases between. Germline assignment: CDR1 SGHDT and CDR2 YYEEEE. The CDR3 sequence is 15 residues long. The CDR3 spells CASSLGPKSWNEQFF. In DNA, the CDR3 is TGTGCCAGCAGCTTGGGGCCAAAATCGTGGAATGAGCAGTTCTTC.

V gene TRBV30 combines with J gene TRBJ2-3, with no clear D. The CDR3 has 13 residues. Trimming left V 3 bases short and J 0 bases short, with 7 bases between. CDR1 GTSNPN and CDR2 SVGIG come from the germline V gene (reference sequence). This chain's CDR3 is CAWRAQSTDTQYF. The CDR3, as DNA: TGTGCCTGGAGAGCACAGAGCACAGATACGCAGTATTTT.

The chain uses TRBV5-1 and TRBJ2-7, with 15 bases matching TRBD2. Germline CDR1 and CDR2: SGHRS and YFSETQ. This CDR3 region has 18 residues. V was pared by 4 bases and J by 7 bases, with 15 bases of the junction left unmatched. In DNA, the CDR3 is TGCGCCAGCAGCCAAGGGACTAGCGGGGGGCTCTCCCTCGGGGAGCAGTACTTC. It translates to CASSQGTSGGLSLGEQYF.

V gene TRBV4-1 combines with J gene TRBJ2-7, with 11 bases identical to TRBD1. This CDR3 spans 15 amino acids. Germline assignment: CDR1 MGHRA and CDR2 YSYEKL. Unmatched junction bases numbered 10, after V lost 7 bases and J lost 5 bases. The CDR3 DNA follows: TGCGCCAGCACCGGACAGGGGGCGAAGTACGACGAGCAGTACTTC. Its protein product is CASTGQGAKYDEQYF.

This clone came up a few times. The chain combines TRBV28 with TRBJ2-1; no definite D call. Trimming took off 2 bases at V and 7 bases at J, with 24 bases between the two ends. Germline V lookup: CDR1 MDHEN, CDR2 SYDVKM. This CDR3 contains 18 residues. CDR3 region: CASSLVSLPFPFTNEQFF. The CDR3 coding sequence is TGTGCCAGCAGTTTAGTGAGTCTCCCCTTCCCCTTCACGAATGAGCAGTTCTTC. Based on the CDR3 plus reference TRBV28 and TRBJ2-1, the full variable domain is DVKVTQSSRYLVKRTGEKVFLECVQDMDHENMFWYRQDPGLGLRLIYFSYDVKMKEKGDIPEGYSVSREKKERFSLILESASTNQTSMYLCASSLVSLPFPFTNEQFFGPGTRLTVL.

This rearrangement joins TRBV5-1 to TRBJ2-1, with D possibly matching TRBD2 (5 bases). Deletions cut 0 bases from V and 3 bases from J, with 10 bases between. Germline V lookup: CDR1 SGHRS, CDR2 YFSETQ. The CDR3 has 15 amino acids. The DNA of the CDR3 is TGCGCCAGCAGCTTGGTAGAGGAGGTCTACAATGAGCAGTTCTTC. It specifies CASSLVEEVYNEQFF.

The V and J genes are TRBV7-6 and TRBJ2-3; D gene ambiguous. The length of the CDR3 is 16 residues. Germline CDR1 and CDR2: SGHVS and FNYEAQ. V was pared by 0 bases and J by 2 bases, with 12 bases between. The CDR3 coding sequence is TGTGCCAGCAGCTTAGCGGATTTCGCGGACACAGATACGCAGTATTTT. Protein: CASSLADFADTDTQYF.

The V gene is TRBV7-2, the J gene TRBJ2-3, with 11 bases aligning to TRBD2. The V and J ends lost 3 bases and 5 bases, in that order; junction bases with no gene match: 1. The CDR3 totals 14 residues. Germline V gene sequence: CDR1 SGHTA, CDR2 FQGNSA. CDR3 in DNA: TGTGCCAGCAGCTTTGGACTAGCGGGAGATACGCAGTATTTT. Translating it yields CASSFGLAGDTQYF.

The chain combines TRBV7-3 with TRBJ1-1; 7 bases are shared with TRBD1. V lost 4 bases to trimming and J lost 8 bases; unmatched junction nucleotides: 7. Germline V gives CDR1 SGHTA, CDR2 FQGTGA. The CDR3 covers 13 residues. Here the CDR3 reads CASSSDREAEAFF. The DNA of the CDR3 is TGTGCCAGCAGCTCTGACAGGGAAGCGGAAGCTTTCTTT.

There are a few counts of this clone. CDR3: CASSLVLRGEQYF. In nucleotides, the CDR3 is TGCGCCAGCAGCTTGGTCCTTAGAGGCGAGCAGTACTTC. This chain uses TRBV5-1 with TRBJ2-5; D unclear. The DNA end lines up better with TRBJ2-7; the J call may be wrong. The CDR3 has 13 residues. CDR1 is SGHRS, CDR2 YFSETQ, per germline.

The chain combines TRBV6-4 with TRBJ2-2; 7 nucleotides line up with TRBD1. From germline, CDR1 is MRHNA and CDR2 SNTAGT. CDR3 size: 14 residues. Trimming removed 8 bases from V and 7 bases from J; junction bases left unmatched: 10. CDR3 loop: CASRQGPFDGELFF. The DNA for the CDR3 is TGTGCCAGCCGACAGGGACCCTTTGACGGGGAGCTGTTTTTT.

The chain links TRBV27 to TRBJ2-3, with 11 positions matching TRBD1. The V segment lost 3 bases and the J segment 2 bases; nucleotides outside the gene matches: 10. The CDR3 runs 18 residues. The germline CDR1 and CDR2 sequences are MNHEY and SMNVEV (reference sequence). The CDR3, as DNA: TGTGCCAGCAGTTTTCATGGACAGGGGGCTCGGGCCACAGATACGCAGTATTTT. It specifies CASSFHGQGARATDTQYF.